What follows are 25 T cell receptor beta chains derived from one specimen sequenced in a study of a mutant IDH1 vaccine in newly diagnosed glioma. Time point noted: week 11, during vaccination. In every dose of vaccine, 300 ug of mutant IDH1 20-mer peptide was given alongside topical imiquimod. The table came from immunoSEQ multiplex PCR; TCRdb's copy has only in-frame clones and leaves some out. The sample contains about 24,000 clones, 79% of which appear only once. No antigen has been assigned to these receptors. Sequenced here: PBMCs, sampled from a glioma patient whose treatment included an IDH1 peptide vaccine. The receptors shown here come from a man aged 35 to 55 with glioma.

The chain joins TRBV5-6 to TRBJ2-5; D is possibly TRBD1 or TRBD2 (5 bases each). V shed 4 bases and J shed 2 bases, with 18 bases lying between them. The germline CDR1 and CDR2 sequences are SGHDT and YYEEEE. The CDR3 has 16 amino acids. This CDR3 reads CASSPGAFRRQETQYF. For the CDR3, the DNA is TGTGCCAGCAGCCCCGGGGCGTTTAGGCGGCAAGAGACCCAGTACTTC.

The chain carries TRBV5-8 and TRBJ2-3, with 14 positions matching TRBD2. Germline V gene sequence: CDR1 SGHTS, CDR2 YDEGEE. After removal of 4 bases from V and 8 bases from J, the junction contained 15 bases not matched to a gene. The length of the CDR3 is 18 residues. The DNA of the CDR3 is TGTGCCAGCAGCCGCGGACTAGCGGGGGGCGTCAACGTTGGTACGCAGTATTTT. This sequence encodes CASSRGLAGGVNVGTQYF.

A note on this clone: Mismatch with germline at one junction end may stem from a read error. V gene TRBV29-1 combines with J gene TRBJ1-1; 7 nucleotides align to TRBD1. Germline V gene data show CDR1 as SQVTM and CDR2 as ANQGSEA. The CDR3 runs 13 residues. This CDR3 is CSVRKGAGAEVFF. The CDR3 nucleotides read TGCAGCGTCCGAAAGGGGGCCGGCGCTGAAGTTTTCTTT.

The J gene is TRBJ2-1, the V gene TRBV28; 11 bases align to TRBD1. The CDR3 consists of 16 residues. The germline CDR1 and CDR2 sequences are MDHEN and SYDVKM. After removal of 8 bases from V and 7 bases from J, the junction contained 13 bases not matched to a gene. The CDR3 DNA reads TGTGCCAGCTGCAAACGCCGGGACAGGGGGGCGAATGAGCAGTTCTTC. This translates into CASCKRRDRGANEQFF.

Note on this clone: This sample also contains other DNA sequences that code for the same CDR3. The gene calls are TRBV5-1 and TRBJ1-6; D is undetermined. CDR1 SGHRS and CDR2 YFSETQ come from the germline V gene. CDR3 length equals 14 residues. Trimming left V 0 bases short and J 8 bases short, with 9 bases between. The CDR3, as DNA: TGCGCCAGCAGCTTGGGGAGGGAGGATTCACCCCTCCACTTT. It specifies CASSLGREDSPLHF.

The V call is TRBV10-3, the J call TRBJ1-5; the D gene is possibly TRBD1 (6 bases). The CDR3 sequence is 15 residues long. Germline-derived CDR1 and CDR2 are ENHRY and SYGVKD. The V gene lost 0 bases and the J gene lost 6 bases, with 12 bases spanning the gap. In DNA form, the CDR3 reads TGTGCCATCAGTGAGTCGGGCCAGGGGTTTCAGCCCCAGCATTTT. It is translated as CAISESGQGFQPQHF.

DNA for the CDR3: TGTGCCAGCAGCGACAGGGGCAATCAGCCCCAGCATTTT. This sequence encodes CASSDRGNQPQHF. The rearrangement uses TRBV5-4 and TRBJ1-5, with TRBD1 matching 7 bases. This CDR3 comprises 13 residues. V lost 4 bases and J lost 2; bases outside the gene matches: 0. The V gene's germline CDR1 is SGHNT and CDR2 YYREEE (reference sequence). Full variable domain (missing parts from reference TRBV5-4 and TRBJ1-5): ETGVTQSPTHLIKTRGQQVTLRCSSQSGHNTVSWYQQALGQGPQFIFQYYREEENGRGNFPPRFSGLQFPNYSSELNVNALELDDSALYLCASSDRGNQPQHFGDGTRLSIL.

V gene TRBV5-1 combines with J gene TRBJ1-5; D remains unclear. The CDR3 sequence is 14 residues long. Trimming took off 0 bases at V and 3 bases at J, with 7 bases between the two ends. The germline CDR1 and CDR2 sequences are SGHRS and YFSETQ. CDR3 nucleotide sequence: TGCGCCAGCAGCTTGGGGTCAGACAATCAGCCCCAGCATTTT. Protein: CASSLGSDNQPQHF.

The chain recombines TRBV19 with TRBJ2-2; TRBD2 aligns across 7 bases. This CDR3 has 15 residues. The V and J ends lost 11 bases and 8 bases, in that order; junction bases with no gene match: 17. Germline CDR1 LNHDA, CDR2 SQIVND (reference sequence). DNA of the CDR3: TGTGCCGCCAGTAGAATTGGCGGGAGATCAGGGGAGCTGTTTTTT. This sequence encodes CAASRIGGRSGELFF.

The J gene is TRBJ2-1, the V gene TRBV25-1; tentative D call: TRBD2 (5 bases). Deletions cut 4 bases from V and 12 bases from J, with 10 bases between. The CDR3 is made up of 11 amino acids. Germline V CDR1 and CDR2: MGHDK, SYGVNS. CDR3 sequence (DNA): TGTGCCAGCAGTGTAACTAGTAGGCAGTTCTTC. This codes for CASSVTSRQFF.

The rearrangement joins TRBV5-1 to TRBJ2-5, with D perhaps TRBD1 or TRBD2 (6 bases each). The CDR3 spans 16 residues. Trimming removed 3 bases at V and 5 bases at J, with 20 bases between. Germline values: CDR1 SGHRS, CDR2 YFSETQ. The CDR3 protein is CASSSWGAPRSETQYF. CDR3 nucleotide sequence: TGCGCCAGCAGCTCCTGGGGGGCCCCCCGGTCGGAGACCCAGTACTTC. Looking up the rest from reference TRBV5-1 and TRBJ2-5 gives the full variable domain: KAGVTQTPRYLIKTRGQQVTLSCSPISGHRSVSWYQQTPGQGLQFLFEYFSETQRNKGNFPGRFSGRQFSNSRSEMNVSTLELGDSALYLCASSSWGAPRSETQYFGPGTRLLVL.

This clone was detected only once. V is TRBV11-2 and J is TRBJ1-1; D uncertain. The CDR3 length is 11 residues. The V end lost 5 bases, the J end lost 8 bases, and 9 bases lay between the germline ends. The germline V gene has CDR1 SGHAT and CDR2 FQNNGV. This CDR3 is CASSVAGEAFF. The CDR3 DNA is TGTGCCAGCAGCGTAGCCGGGGAAGCTTTCTTT.

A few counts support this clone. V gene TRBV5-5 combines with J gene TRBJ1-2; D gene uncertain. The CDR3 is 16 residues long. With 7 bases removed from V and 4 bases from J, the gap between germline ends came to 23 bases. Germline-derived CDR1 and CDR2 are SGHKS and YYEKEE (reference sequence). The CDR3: CASSISFSVVGYGYTF. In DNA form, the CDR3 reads TGTGCCAGCTCCATATCATTTTCCGTGGTTGGCTATGGCTACACCTTC.

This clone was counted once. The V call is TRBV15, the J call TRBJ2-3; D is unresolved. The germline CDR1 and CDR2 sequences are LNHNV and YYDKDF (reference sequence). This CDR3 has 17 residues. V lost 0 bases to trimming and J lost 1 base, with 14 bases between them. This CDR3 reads CATSRDPRTLGTDTQYF. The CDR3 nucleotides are TGTGCCACCAGCAGAGATCCCAGGACCCTGGGCACAGATACGCAGTATTTT.

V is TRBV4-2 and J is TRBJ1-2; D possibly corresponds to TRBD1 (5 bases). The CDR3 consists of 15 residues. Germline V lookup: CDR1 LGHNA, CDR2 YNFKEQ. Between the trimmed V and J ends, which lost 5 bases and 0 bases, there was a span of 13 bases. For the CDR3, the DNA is TGTGCCAGCAGCACCCCGGGGGAATCTAACTATGGCTACACCTTC. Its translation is CASSTPGESNYGYTF.

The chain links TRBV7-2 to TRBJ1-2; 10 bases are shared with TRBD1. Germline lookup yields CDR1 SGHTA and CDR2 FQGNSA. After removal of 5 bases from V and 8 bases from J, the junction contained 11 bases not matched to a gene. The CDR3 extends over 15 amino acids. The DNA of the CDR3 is TGTGCCAGCAGCGTCGGGACAGGGGTACAACTCGGCTACACCTTC. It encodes CASSVGTGVQLGYTF.

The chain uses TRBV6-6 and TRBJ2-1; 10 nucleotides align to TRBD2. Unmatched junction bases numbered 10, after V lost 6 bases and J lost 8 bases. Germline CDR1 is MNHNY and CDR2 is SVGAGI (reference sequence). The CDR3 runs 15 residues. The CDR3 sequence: CASRQTSGPLYEQFF. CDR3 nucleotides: TGTGCCAGCAGACAGACTAGCGGGCCCCTCTATGAGCAGTTCTTC.

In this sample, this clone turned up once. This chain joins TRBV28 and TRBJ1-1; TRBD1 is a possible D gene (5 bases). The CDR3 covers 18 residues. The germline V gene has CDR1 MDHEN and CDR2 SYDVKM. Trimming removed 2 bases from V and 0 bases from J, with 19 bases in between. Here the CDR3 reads CASSLGSLQGSMNTEAFF. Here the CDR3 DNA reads TGTGCCAGCAGTTTAGGTAGTCTGCAGGGTTCGATGAACACTGAAGCTTTCTTT.

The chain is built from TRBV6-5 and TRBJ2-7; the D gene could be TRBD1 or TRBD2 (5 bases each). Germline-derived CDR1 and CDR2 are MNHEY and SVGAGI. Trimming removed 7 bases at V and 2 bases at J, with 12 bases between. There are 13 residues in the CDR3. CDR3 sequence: CASTGKGTYEQYF. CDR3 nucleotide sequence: TGTGCCAGCACGGGAAAGGGGACCTACGAGCAGTACTTC.

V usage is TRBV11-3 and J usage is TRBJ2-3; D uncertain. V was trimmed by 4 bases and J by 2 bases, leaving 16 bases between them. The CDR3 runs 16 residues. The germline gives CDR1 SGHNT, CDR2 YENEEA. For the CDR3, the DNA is TGTGCCAGCAGCTCCTCGAGGCAGCCTAACACAGATACGCAGTATTTT. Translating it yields CASSSSRQPNTDTQYF.

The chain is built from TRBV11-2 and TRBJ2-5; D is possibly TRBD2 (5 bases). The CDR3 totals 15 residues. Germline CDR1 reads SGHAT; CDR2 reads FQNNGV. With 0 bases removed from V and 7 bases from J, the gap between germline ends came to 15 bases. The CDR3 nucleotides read TGTGCCAGCAGCTTAGATGGTAATACACGGGGGACCCAGTACTTC. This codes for CASSLDGNTRGTQYF.

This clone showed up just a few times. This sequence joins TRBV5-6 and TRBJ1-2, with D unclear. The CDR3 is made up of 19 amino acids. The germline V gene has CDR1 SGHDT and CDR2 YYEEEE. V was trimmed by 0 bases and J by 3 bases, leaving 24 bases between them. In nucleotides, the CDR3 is TGTGCCAGCAGCTTGGATTTTAGAGGACGGGCATCTTATGACTATGGCTACACCTTC. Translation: CASSLDFRGRASYDYGYTF.

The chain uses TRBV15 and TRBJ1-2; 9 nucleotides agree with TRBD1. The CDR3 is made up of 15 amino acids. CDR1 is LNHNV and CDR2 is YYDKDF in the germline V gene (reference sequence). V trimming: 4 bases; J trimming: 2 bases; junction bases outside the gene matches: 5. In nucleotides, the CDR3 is TGTGCCACCAGCAAGGGACAGGGAGCGAACTATGGCTACACCTTC. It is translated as CATSKGQGANYGYTF.

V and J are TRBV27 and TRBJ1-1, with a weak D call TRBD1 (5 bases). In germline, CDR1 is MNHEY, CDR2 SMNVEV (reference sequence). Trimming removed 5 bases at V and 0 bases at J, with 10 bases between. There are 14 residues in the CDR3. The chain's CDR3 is CASSMGDLNTEAFF. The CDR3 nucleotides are TGTGCCAGCAGTATGGGGGACTTGAACACTGAAGCTTTCTTT.

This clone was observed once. The CDR3 nucleotides are TGTGCCAGCAGCTCCGCCGGGACAGGGGGCCATGGCTACACCTTC. This gives the protein CASSSAGTGGHGYTF. The V gene is TRBV7-2, the J gene TRBJ1-2; the match to TRBD1 covers 12 bases. The V segment lost 4 bases and the J segment 6 bases; nucleotides outside the gene matches: 6. The CDR3 contains 15 residues. Germline V lookup: CDR1 SGHTA, CDR2 FQGNSA. Based on the CDR3 plus reference TRBV7-2 and TRBJ1-2, the full variable domain is GAGVSQSPSNKVTEKGKDVELRCDPISGHTALYWYRQSLGQGLEFLIYFQGNSAPDKSGLPSDRFSAERTGGSVSTLTIQRTQQEDSAVYLCASSSAGTGGHGYTFGSGTRLTVV.